The next 6 T cell receptor beta chains were all read from a single sample in a study of tumor-infiltrating lymphocytes in primary liver carcinoma. The tissue used was unsorted bulk material of about 19-31 mg. RNA and DNA were co-extracted from it with the AllPrep DNA/RNA mini kit. From roughly 0.5 ug total RNA, TCR beta cDNA was generated with a primer in the constant region. Employing slightly modified ARM-PCR, three nested multiplex PCR rounds were run, and these gave rise to the TCR beta libraries. Use of TRBV1-TRBV30 forward primers with a C-beta reverse primer characterized the first two PCR rounds, which lasted about 10 cycles each. TCRdb itself ran the multiplex PCR reads through MiXCR, one entry per CDR3 protein. The table shows about 100,000 distinct CDR3 sequences, with about 63% occurring only once. The sample consisted of liver tumor tissue from sampling region 2. Subset reported: tumor region T2, inferior pole. The receptors were gathered from a woman aged 55-70 years with primary liver carcinoma and hepatitis B virus infection.

Of note for this clonotype: This may come from a read error, since a much larger clone is one base off. The gene calls are TRBV30 and TRBJ1-1; unclear D gene. Trimming removed 3 bases from V and 1 base from J, with 9 bases in between. CDR1 and CDR2 from the germline V gene are GTSNPN and SVGIG (reference sequence). There are 13 residues in the CDR3. The chain's CDR3 is CAWRVQKNTEAFF. CDR3 bases: TGTGCCTGGAGAGTACAGAAGAACACTGAAGCTTTCTTT.

This sequence joins TRBV11-2 and TRBJ2-7; 11 bases line up with TRBD2. Germline V gene sequence: CDR1 SGHAT, CDR2 FQNNGV. This CDR3 contains 13 residues. Losses at the gene ends were 7 bases for V and 6 bases for J; bases not matched to a gene: 5. The DNA of the CDR3 is TGTGCCAGCAACACAACTAGCGGGAGCGAGCAGTACTTC. Residues: CASNTTSGSEQYF.

Comments on this clonotype: An end of the junction differs from the germline gene, which may be a read error. V gene TRBV5-5 combines with J gene TRBJ2-1, with D perhaps matching TRBD2 (6 bases). Germline CDR1 and CDR2: SGHKS and YYEKEE (reference sequence). The CDR3 extends over 15 amino acids. The CDR3 bases are TGTGCCAGCAGCTTTCGGGGGAGGTCCTACTATGAACAGTTCTTC. As protein: CASSFRGRSYYEQFF.

This clonotype occurred a few times. A junction boundary mismatches the germline segment, possibly from a read error. The chain uses TRBV12-3 or TRBV12-4 and TRBJ2-2, with D perhaps being TRBD1 or TRBD2 (5 bases each). This CDR3 spans 14 amino acids. CDR3 coding DNA: TGTGCCAGTATAGGGGACCGTAGAACCGGGGAGTTGTTTTTT. As protein: CASIGDRRTGELFF.

As concerns this clonotype: The junction and the germline gene differ at one end; a read error may be behind it. The chain uses TRBV6-2 or TRBV6-3 and TRBJ1-2; 7 nucleotides match TRBD1. The CDR3 is made up of 13 amino acids. Germline V gene sequence: CDR1 MNHEY, CDR2 SVGEGT. CDR3 bases: TGTGTCAGCAGTGTAACAGGGGAGCGCGGCTACACCTTC. This codes for CVSSVTGERGYTF.

On this clonotype itself: A much larger clone differs from this one at a single base, so this may be a read error. This chain connects TRBV7-9 to TRBJ1-2; 11 nucleotides match TRBD1. The germline V gene encodes CDR1 SEHNR and CDR2 FQNEAQ (reference sequence). CDR3 length: 16 residues. The CDR3 nucleotides read TGTGCCAGCAGCCTCGGGACAGGGGGTATGGTCTATGACTACACCTTC. Translation gives CASSLGTGGMVYDYTF.